This T cell receptor (beta chain) was retrieved from a study of blood T cell repertoires in COVID-19. For the study at large: Sources were T cells, B-cell-depleted T cells, or PBMCs; the material itself was cDNA or gDNA.

After removal of 4 bases from V and 6 bases from J, the junction contained 12 bases not matched to a gene. The CDR3 spans 16 residues. Germline V gene lookup returns CDR1 SGDLS and CDR2 YYNGEE. Assay used: immunoSEQ multiplex PCR; TCRdb lists only in-frame clones, some missing. This repertoire shows under 50,000 clones, approximately 82% found once; its top ten account for around 4.4%. This clonotype was sampled from an older woman with acute or convalescent COVID-19. The chain carries TRBV9 and TRBJ2-2; TRBD2 matches 7 bases. The material sequenced was peripheral blood. In DNA form, the CDR3 reads TGTGCCAGCAGCCCACGAAGCGGGATAGGGGCCGGGGAGCTGTTTTTT. Encoded protein: CASSPRSGIGAGELFF.